This entry lists 11 T cell receptor beta chains sequenced from one sample in a study of beta chain features in type 1 diabetes. Study results and limitations: TCRB CDR3s were moderately but significantly shorter in Type 1 diabetes patients in all four CD4+ subsets.

cDNA synthesis used the whole RNA isolate, giving expressed TCRB sequences. The repertoire was sequenced with immunoSEQ multiplex PCR; TCRdb's copy has only in-frame clones and lacks some. The table has about 340,000 clones, roughly 14% seen once. Their recognized antigens are unknown. Sequenced: naive CD4+ T cells from blood. These receptors were collected from a woman between 18 and 29 years old with type 1 diabetes.

Only a few counts were recorded for this clone. This rearrangement joins TRBV2 to TRBJ2-1, with 9 bases lining up with TRBD2. The CDR3 covers 14 residues. Germline V gene data show CDR1 as SNHLY and CDR2 as FYNNEI. J lost 8 bases, V lost 10 bases, and 12 bases had no gene match. The CDR3 spells CATRGGRARDEQFF. The CDR3, as DNA: TGTGCCACTAGAGGCGGGAGGGCCAGGGATGAGCAGTTCTTC.

This sequence joins TRBV30 and TRBJ1-1; no clear D gene. CDR1 and CDR2 (germline): GTSNPN, SVGIG (reference sequence). Deletions cut 0 bases from V and 4 bases from J, with 9 bases between. The CDR3 has 13 amino acids. CDR3 in amino acids: CAWSVRGITEAFF. In DNA form, the CDR3 reads TGTGCCTGGAGTGTCCGGGGAATCACTGAAGCTTTCTTT.

V is TRBV5-1 and J is TRBJ2-1; tentative D call: TRBD2 (6 bases). CDR3 length equals 17 residues. Germline V gives CDR1 SGHRS, CDR2 YFSETQ. V dropped 0 bases and J dropped 5 bases, with 18 bases sitting between them. The CDR3 region has the DNA TGCGCCAGCAGCTTGGGGGGGGACGGGCCGGAGAACAATGAGCAGTTCTTC. This sequence encodes CASSLGGDGPENNEQFF.

This clone has a handful of counts. The DNA for the CDR3 is TGTGCCAGCTCACCACGTAACGAGGATGAGCAGTTCTTC. Its translation is CASSPRNEDEQFF. The chain has TRBV18 and TRBJ2-1; unclear D gene. There are 13 residues in the CDR3. V dropped 1 base and J dropped 8 bases, with 9 bases sitting between them. In germline, CDR1 is KGHSH, CDR2 LQKENI.

The J gene is TRBJ2-3, the V gene TRBV7-2; a weak D match, TRBD1 (6 bases). This CDR3 is built from 14 residues. The germline CDR1 and CDR2 sequences are SGHTA and FQGNSA. Trimming took off 1 base at V and 5 bases at J, with 10 bases between the two ends. The CDR3 DNA reads as TGTGCCAGCAGCTTAGTGCTAGGGGGAGATACGCAGTATTTT. This codes for CASSLVLGGDTQYF.

This chain connects TRBV2 to TRBJ2-1, with 11 bases identical to TRBD2. CDR1 SNHLY and CDR2 FYNNEI come from the germline V gene. After removal of 7 bases from V and 8 bases from J, the junction contained 13 bases not matched to a gene. The CDR3 covers 16 residues. CDR3 bases: TGTGCCAGCATTCGAACCCCTAGCGGGAGGACCGATGAGCAGTTCTTC. Amino acid sequence: CASIRTPSGRTDEQFF. The whole variable domain, remainder taken from reference TRBV2 and TRBJ2-1, is EPEVTQTPSHQVTQMGQEVILRCVPISNHLYFYWYRQILGQKVEFLVSFYNNEISEKSEIFDDQFSVERPDGSNFTLKIRSTKLEDSAMYFCASIRTPSGRTDEQFFGPGTRLTVL.

There are a few counts of this clone. This chain links TRBV5-4 with TRBJ2-7; 7 bases are a match to TRBD2. From germline, CDR1 is SGHNT and CDR2 YYREEE (reference sequence). The CDR3 has 14 residues. V shed 0 bases and J 0 bases; nucleotides not matched to a gene: 0. The CDR3 is CASSLGGSSYEQYF. The CDR3 region has the DNA TGTGCCAGCAGCTTGGGCGGGAGCTCCTACGAGCAGTACTTC.

The chain is built from TRBV6-5 and TRBJ2-2; D is undetermined. The CDR3 is 12 amino acids. Germline V gene sequence: CDR1 MNHEY, CDR2 SVGAGI. Trimming stripped 8 bases from V and 8 bases from J, with 12 bases between. In DNA form, the CDR3 reads TGTGCCAGCCGGAGACGGAGTGGGGAGCTGTTTTTT. Its protein product is CASRRRSGELFF.

This chain links TRBV6-6 with TRBJ1-5; D remains unclear. The ends were cut back, 7 bases at V and 5 bases at J, with 9 bases in the middle. CDR3 length: 12 residues. Germline V gives CDR1 MNHNY, CDR2 SVGAGI (reference sequence). The DNA of the CDR3 is TGTGCCAGCACGGGGAGGGATCAGCCCCAGCATTTT. It encodes CASTGRDQPQHF.

This clone has just a few counts. V and J are TRBV15 and TRBJ2-1, with 11 positions matching TRBD1. Germline CDR1 reads LNHNV; CDR2 reads YYDKDF (reference sequence). V shed 3 bases, J shed 9 bases, and the junction held 7 bases outside the gene matches. This CDR3 comprises 15 residues. Here the CDR3 DNA reads TGTGCCACCAGCAGGAACCGGGACAGGGGGGTTGAGCAGTTCTTC. It yields the protein CATSRNRDRGVEQFF. Filled out from reference TRBV15 and TRBJ2-1, the complete variable domain reads DAMVIQNPRYQVTQFGKPVTLSCSQTLNHNVMYWYQQKSSQAPKLLFHYYDKDFNNEADTPDNFQSRRPNTSFCFLDIRSPGLGDTAMYLCATSRNRDRGVEQFFGPGTRLTVL.

The genes are TRBV10-3 and TRBJ2-7, with 9 positions matching TRBD1. In germline, CDR1 is ENHRY, CDR2 SYGVKD. There are 13 residues in the CDR3. The V and J ends lost 7 bases and 4 bases, in that order; junction bases with no gene match: 5. CDR3 DNA sequence: TGTGCCATCACCCGGACAGGGGATTACGAGCAGTACTTC. Its protein is CAITRTGDYEQYF.